This is a list of T cell receptor beta chains from one sample in a study of vaccination and CD4 T cells after COVID-19. Their cognate antigens are unknown. A single record per CDR3 protein comes from TCRdb applying MiXCR to the PCR reads. The table shows roughly 15,000 distinct CDR3 sequences, with about 28% occurring only once. The sequenced sample consisted of cultured CD4+ T cells from blood. The receptor source for this set is a human donor with COVID-19. Each CDR3 is given with its conserved first and last residue. The D gene is left open where the match is weak. Clone size is given for some rows only: seen once, a few or many times, or a class if the clone is expanded.

-	-	TRBV11-2	TRBJ2-3	14	TGTGCCAGCAGCTTAAGGGACGGGGCAGATACGCAGTATTTT	CASSLRDGADTQYF
medium-sized	-	TRBV11-2	TRBJ1-3	14	TGTGCCAGCAGCGGGGCCCGCTCTGGAAACACCATATATTTT	CASSGARSGNTIYF
-	-	TRBV20-1	TRBJ2-4	14	TGCAGTGCTAGAAAGCAAAGTGGCAAAAACATTCAGTACTTC	CSARKQSGKNIQYF
few	TRBD1	TRBV20-1	TRBJ2-4	14	TGCAGTGCTAACAATAGGGGGCCCAAAAACATTCAGTACTTC	CSANNRGPKNIQYF
-	TRBD1	TRBV2	TRBJ2-7	13	TGTGCCAGCAGCGGGACAGACAACTACGAGCAGTACTTC	CASSGTDNYEQYF
few	TRBD2	TRBV6-1	TRBJ2-2	16	TGTGCCAGCAGGGTGCGAACTAGCGGGCGGACCGGGGAGCTGTTTTTT	CASRVRTSGRTGELFF
few	-	TRBV30	TRBJ1-1	11	TGTGCCTGGAGTGATTACAGTGAAGCTTTCTTT	CAWSDYSEAFF
-	-	TRBV5-1	TRBJ1-1	14	TGCGCCAGCAGCCCCGAAGGCAGGGCTAATGAAGCTTTCTTT	CASSPEGRANEAFF
-	-	TRBV19	TRBJ2-3	16	TGTGCCAGTAGTATAGTGCTACAGGGCGGCACAGATACGCAGTATTTT	CASSIVLQGGTDTQYF
-	-	TRBV19	TRBJ2-7	14	TGTGCCAGTAGTGCCGTTGGGGGTGGTTACGAGCAGTACTTC	CASSAVGGGYEQYF
-	-	TRBV5-1	TRBJ2-3	12	TGCGCCAGCAGCTTGGAGGGAGATACGCAGTATTTT	CASSLEGDTQYF